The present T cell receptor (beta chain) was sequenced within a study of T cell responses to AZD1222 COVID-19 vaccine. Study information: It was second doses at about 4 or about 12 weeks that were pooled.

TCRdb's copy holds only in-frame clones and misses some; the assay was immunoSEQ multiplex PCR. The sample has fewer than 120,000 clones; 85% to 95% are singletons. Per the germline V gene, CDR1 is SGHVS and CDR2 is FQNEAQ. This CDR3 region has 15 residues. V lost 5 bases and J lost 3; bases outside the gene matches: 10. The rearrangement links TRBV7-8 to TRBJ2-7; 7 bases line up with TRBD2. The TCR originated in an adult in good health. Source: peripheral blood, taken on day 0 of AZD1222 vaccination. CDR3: CASSPQMRGIYEQYF. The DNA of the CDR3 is TGTGCCAGCAGCCCACAAATGCGGGGGATCTACGAGCAGTACTTC.